Below, 20 T cell receptor beta chains from the same sample are listed, as sequenced in a study of blood T cell repertoires in COVID-19. Clones were read by immunoSEQ multiplex PCR, and TCRdb kept only the in-frame ones, dropping some. The sample lists about 190,000 clones; about 85% were seen once. The sample comprised peripheral blood. These receptors were collected from a woman aged 80 or over with acute or convalescent COVID-19.

The chain employs TRBV9 and TRBJ2-7, with TRBD2 identical over 7 bases. The germline CDR1 and CDR2 sequences are SGDLS and YYNGEE. The V and J ends lost 3 bases and 7 bases, in that order; junction bases with no gene match: 13. CDR3 size: 15 residues. The CDR3: CASSGLAVASGEQYF. DNA of the CDR3: TGTGCCAGCAGCGGGCTAGCGGTTGCATCGGGGGAGCAGTACTTC.

This clone appeared once. J is TRBJ2-7 and V is TRBV7-2, with D maybe TRBD2 (6 bases). The ends were cut back, 4 bases at V and 4 bases at J, with 14 bases in the middle. Germline V CDR1 and CDR2: SGHTA, FQGNSA. This CDR3 has 14 amino acids. CDR3 sequence reads: CASSSVGRLYEQYF. Here the CDR3 DNA reads TGTGCCAGCAGCTCTGTCGGGAGATTATACGAGCAGTACTTC.

The V gene is TRBV7-2, the J gene TRBJ2-3; 7 nucleotides line up with TRBD1. The CDR3 loop spans 15 amino acids. With V trimmed by 5 bases and J by 3 bases, 8 bases remained unmatched. From germline, CDR1 is SGHTA and CDR2 FQGNSA. The CDR3 region has the DNA TGTGCCAGCAGCCTTCAGGGGGTCCGGACAGATACGCAGTATTTT. Protein product: CASSLQGVRTDTQYF.

This clone was found once. The DNA for the CDR3 is TGTGCCAGTAGTATCCGGGACAGGGAAATTTATGGCTACACCTTC. It yields the protein CASSIRDREIYGYTF. V gene TRBV19 combines with J gene TRBJ1-2, with TRBD1 identical over 9 bases. V lost 3 bases, J lost 5 bases, and 7 bases stayed unmatched. Germline-derived CDR1 and CDR2 are LNHDA and SQIVND (reference sequence). CDR3 length: 15 amino acids.

The V call is TRBV18, the J call TRBJ1-1; D is ambiguous. Germline CDR1 is KGHSH and CDR2 is LQKENI. The V end lost 5 bases, the J end lost 4 bases, and 17 bases lay between the germline ends. The CDR3 contains 15 residues. As DNA, the CDR3 is TGTGCCAGCTCAGGGAGGTTAGACTGGGGCACTGAAGCTTTCTTT. Protein: CASSGRLDWGTEAFF.

The rearrangement links TRBV19 to TRBJ2-3, with 8 bases aligning to TRBD2. CDR1 and CDR2 (germline): LNHDA, SQIVND (reference sequence). This CDR3 has 15 residues. V dropped 5 bases and J dropped 4; count of bases not matched to a gene: 8. In nucleotides, the CDR3 is TGTGCCAGTAGTTCCGCCGGCGGGAGGTCAGATACGCAGTATTTT. Residues: CASSSAGGRSDTQYF.

The chain links TRBV18 to TRBJ2-7; 10 nucleotides line up with TRBD2. This CDR3 has 15 amino acids. CDR1 is KGHSH, CDR2 LQKENI, per germline. With V trimmed by 6 bases and J by 7 bases, 12 bases remained unmatched. CDR3 coding DNA: TGTGCCAGCTCGGAGTTCAGCGGGAGGGCCGGGGAGCAGTACTTC. This encodes CASSEFSGRAGEQYF.

The chain uses TRBV5-5 and TRBJ2-1; 7 bases are a match to TRBD2. The trim removed 7 bases at V and 2 bases at J, leaving 12 bases unmatched. The CDR3 totals 16 residues. Germline CDR1 is SGHKS and CDR2 is YYEKEE (reference sequence). The chain's CDR3 is CASLEGGSRTYNEQFF. For the CDR3, the DNA is TGTGCCAGCCTCGAGGGCGGGAGTCGTACCTACAATGAGCAGTTCTTC.

This clone has at least ten counts. The chain couples TRBV7-2 to TRBJ2-1; TRBD2 is a possible D gene (6 bases). CDR3 size: 17 residues. CDR1 is SGHTA, CDR2 FQGNSA, per germline. Trimming took off 2 bases at V and 4 bases at J, with 18 bases between the two ends. The CDR3 sequence is CASSLTGGPGSYNEQFF. CDR3 DNA sequence: TGTGCCAGCAGCTTAACTGGAGGGCCGGGATCTTACAATGAGCAGTTCTTC. Full variable domain (missing parts from reference TRBV7-2 and TRBJ2-1): GAGVSQSPSNKVTEKGKDVELRCDPISGHTALYWYRQSLGQGLEFLIYFQGNSAPDKSGLPSDRFSAERTGGSVSTLTIQRTQQEDSAVYLCASSLTGGPGSYNEQFFGPGTRLTVL.

The chain employs TRBV9 and TRBJ2-1, with D perhaps matching TRBD1 (6 bases). The V end was cut by 3 bases, the J end by 10 bases, with 20 bases between. The CDR3 sequence is 15 residues long. Germline CDR1 is SGDLS and CDR2 is YYNGEE. In nucleotides, the CDR3 is TGTGCCAGCAGCGGCGACGGGACAACGTTTCGCGAGCAGTTCTTC. This sequence encodes CASSGDGTTFREQFF. Full variable domain (outside the CDR3, taken from reference TRBV9 and TRBJ2-1): DSGVTQTPKHLITATGQRVTLRCSPRSGDLSVYWYQQSLDQGLQFLIQYYNGEERAKGNILERFSAQQFPDLHSELNLSSLELGDSALYFCASSGDGTTFREQFFGPGTRLTVL.

J is TRBJ1-5 and V is TRBV2; maybe TRBD1 (6 bases). Germline CDR1 reads SNHLY; CDR2 reads FYNNEI. This CDR3 has 14 residues. Trimming shortened V by 5 bases and J by 5 bases, and 13 bases separated the two germline ends. The CDR3: CASSIAGAYQPQHF. The CDR3 nucleotides read TGTGCCAGCAGTATTGCAGGGGCCTATCAGCCCCAGCATTTT.

The chain joins TRBV18 to TRBJ1-3; 9 bases are shared with TRBD1. V lost 8 bases, J lost 6 bases, and 8 bases stayed unmatched. CDR1 KGHSH and CDR2 LQKENI come from the germline V gene. This CDR3 comprises 14 residues. CDR3 DNA: TGTGCCAGCACCGCCGGACAGGGGCCAAACACCATATATTTT. Amino acid sequence: CASTAGQGPNTIYF.

V is TRBV4-2 and J is TRBJ1-1; D ambiguous. Trimming removed 0 bases at V and 10 bases at J, with 9 bases between. The CDR3 is 12 amino acids. The germline CDR1 and CDR2 sequences are LGHNA and YNFKEQ. The CDR3 DNA follows: TGTGCCAGCAGCCAAGACCTCCGGGTAGCTTTCTTT. This gives the protein CASSQDLRVAFF.

The chain recombines TRBV7-2 with TRBJ2-7, with TRBD1 matching over 9 bases. The CDR3 runs to 14 residues. CDR1 and CDR2 (germline): SGHTA, FQGNSA. Trimming cost V 1 base and J 4 bases; bases outside gene matches: 2. The CDR3: CASSLGTGAYEQYF. The CDR3 bases are TGTGCCAGCAGCTTAGGGACAGGGGCTTACGAGCAGTACTTC.

V and J are TRBV7-8 and TRBJ1-1; TRBD1 agrees at 8 bases. CDR3 length: 15 residues. The germline V gene encodes CDR1 SGHVS and CDR2 FQNEAQ. J gave up 4 bases and V 8 bases, and 12 bases lay outside the gene matches. CDR3 sequence (DNA): TGTGCCAGCTTAGAAAGGCAGGGGGCGAGCACTGAAGCTTTCTTT. Its protein product is CASLERQGASTEAFF. Complete variable domain (other parts from reference TRBV7-8 and TRBJ1-1): GAGVSQSPRYKVAKRGQDVALRCDPISGHVSLFWYQQALGQGPEFLTYFQNEAQLDKSGLPSDRFFAERPEGSVSTLKIQRTQQEDSAVYLCASLERQGASTEAFFGQGTRLTVV.

The chain has TRBV5-1 and TRBJ2-5; D is perhaps TRBD1 (5 bases). The V and J ends lost 5 bases and 2 bases respectively, with 10 bases between them. CDR3 length: 13 amino acids. CDR1 and CDR2 (germline): SGHRS, YFSETQ. The CDR3 sequence is CASSPGWQETQYF. The DNA for the CDR3 is TGCGCCAGCAGTCCAGGGTGGCAAGAGACCCAGTACTTC.

In this sample, this clone turned up a few times. The chain joins TRBV6-2 or TRBV6-3 to TRBJ2-1; a weak D match, TRBD2 (6 bases). The V and J ends lost 6 bases and 8 bases respectively, with 11 bases between them. The CDR3 loop spans 12 amino acids. The germline V gene encodes CDR1 MNHEY and CDR2 SVGEGT. CDR3 protein: CASSLGEDEQFF. For the CDR3, the DNA is TGTGCCAGCAGCCTTGGGGAGGATGAGCAGTTCTTC.

The V and J genes are TRBV9 and TRBJ2-3, with 12 nucleotides matching TRBD2. Germline V gene lookup returns CDR1 SGDLS and CDR2 YYNGEE. The CDR3 spans 18 residues. V shed 0 bases, J shed 8 bases, and the junction held 13 bases outside the gene matches. CDR3 loop: CASSVAPNLAGGPGTQYF. The CDR3 DNA reads as TGTGCCAGCAGCGTAGCCCCCAACCTAGCGGGAGGGCCAGGTACGCAGTATTTT.

V usage is TRBV27 and J usage is TRBJ2-1; 8 bases map to TRBD2. Germline CDR1 and CDR2: MNHEY and SMNVEV (reference sequence). The CDR3 consists of 14 residues. The V gene end was trimmed by 4 bases and the J gene end by 6 bases; junction bases not matched to a gene: 5. CDR3 protein: CASSYGRGANEQFF. The CDR3 DNA sequence: TGTGCCAGCAGTTACGGGAGGGGGGCCAATGAGCAGTTCTTC.

J is TRBJ1-5 and V is TRBV28, with no clear D. CDR1 is MDHEN and CDR2 is SYDVKM in the germline V gene. The CDR3 covers 13 residues. The V and J ends lost 4 bases and 1 base respectively, with 5 bases between them. The CDR3 reads CASSSFSNQPQHF. In DNA form, the CDR3 reads TGTGCCAGCAGTTCGTTCAGCAATCAGCCCCAGCATTTT.